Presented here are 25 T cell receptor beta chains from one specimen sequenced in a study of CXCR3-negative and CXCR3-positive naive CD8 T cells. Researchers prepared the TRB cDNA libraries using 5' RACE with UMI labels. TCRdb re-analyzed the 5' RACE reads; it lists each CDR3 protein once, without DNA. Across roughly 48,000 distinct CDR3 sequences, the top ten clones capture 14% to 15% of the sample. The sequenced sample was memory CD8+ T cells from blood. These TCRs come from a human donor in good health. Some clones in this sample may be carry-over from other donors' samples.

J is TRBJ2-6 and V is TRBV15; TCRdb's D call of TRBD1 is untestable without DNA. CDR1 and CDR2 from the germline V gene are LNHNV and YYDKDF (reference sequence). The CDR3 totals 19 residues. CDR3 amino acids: CATSRERGEDGTGANVLTF.

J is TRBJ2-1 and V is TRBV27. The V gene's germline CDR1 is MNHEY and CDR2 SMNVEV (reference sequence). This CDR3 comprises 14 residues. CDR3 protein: CASSLSVSYNEQFF.

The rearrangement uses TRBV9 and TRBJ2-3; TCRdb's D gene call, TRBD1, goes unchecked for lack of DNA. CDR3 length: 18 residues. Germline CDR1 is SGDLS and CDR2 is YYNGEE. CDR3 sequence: CASSPRVGGGDFTDTQYF.

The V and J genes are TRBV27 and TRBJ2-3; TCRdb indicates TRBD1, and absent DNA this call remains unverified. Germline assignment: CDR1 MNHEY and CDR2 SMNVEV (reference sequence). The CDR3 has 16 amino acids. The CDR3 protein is CASSSRTGPSPDTQYF.

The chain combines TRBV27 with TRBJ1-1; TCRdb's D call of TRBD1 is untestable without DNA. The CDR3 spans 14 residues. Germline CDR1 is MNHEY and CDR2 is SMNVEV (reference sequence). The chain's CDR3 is CASSLQGVFTEAFF.

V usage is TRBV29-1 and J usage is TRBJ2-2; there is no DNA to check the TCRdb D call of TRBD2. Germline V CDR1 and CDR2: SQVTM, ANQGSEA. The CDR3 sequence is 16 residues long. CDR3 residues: CSVEGLAGGLAGELFF.

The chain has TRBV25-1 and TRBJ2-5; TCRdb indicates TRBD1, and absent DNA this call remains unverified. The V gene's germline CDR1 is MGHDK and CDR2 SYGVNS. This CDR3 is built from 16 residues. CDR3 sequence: CASSESRGWGQETQYF. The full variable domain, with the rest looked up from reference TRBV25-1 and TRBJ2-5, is EADIYQTPRYLVIGTGKKITLECSQTMGHDKMYWYQQDPGMELHLIHYSYGVNSTEKGDLSSESTVSRIRTEHFPLTLESARPSHTSQYLCASSESRGWGQETQYFGPGTRLLVL.

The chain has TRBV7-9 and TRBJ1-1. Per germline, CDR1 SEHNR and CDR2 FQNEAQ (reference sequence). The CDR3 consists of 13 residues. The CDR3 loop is CASSLADNTEAFF. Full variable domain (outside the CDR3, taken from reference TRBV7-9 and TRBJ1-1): DTGVSQNPRHKITKRGQNVTFRCDPISEHNRLYWYRQTLGQGPEFLTYFQNEAQLEKSRLLSDRFSAERPKGSFSTLEIQRTEQGDSAMYLCASSLADNTEAFFGQGTRLTVV.

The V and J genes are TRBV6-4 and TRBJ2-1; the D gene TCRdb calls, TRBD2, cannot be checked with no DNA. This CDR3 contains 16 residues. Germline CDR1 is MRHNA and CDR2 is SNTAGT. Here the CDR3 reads CASSDSPSGGYNEQFF.

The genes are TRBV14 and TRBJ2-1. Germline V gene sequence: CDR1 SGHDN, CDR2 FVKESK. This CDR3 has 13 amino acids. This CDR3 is CASSQEGNNEQFF.

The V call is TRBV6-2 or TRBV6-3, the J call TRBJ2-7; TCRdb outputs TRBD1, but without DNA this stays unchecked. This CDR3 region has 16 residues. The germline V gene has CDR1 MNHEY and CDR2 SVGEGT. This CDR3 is CAISEPTTGGRLEQYF.

The CDR3 region is CASTWGSGANVLTF. This chain connects TRBV5-4 to TRBJ2-6. CDR1 is SGHNT and CDR2 is YYREEE in the germline V gene (reference sequence). This CDR3 has 14 amino acids.

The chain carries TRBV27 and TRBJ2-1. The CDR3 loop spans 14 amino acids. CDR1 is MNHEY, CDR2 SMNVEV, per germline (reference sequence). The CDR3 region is CASSPASSYNEQFF.

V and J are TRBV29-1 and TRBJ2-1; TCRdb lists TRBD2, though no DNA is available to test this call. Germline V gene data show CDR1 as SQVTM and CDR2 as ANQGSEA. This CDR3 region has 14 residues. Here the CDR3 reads CSVAVAGGRNEQFF.

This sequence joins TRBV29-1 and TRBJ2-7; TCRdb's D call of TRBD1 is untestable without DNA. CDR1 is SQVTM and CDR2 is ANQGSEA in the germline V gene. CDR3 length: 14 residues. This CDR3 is CSVAHGTGAYEQYF.

The CDR3 sequence is CASSLRDRGGNEQFF. The V and J genes are TRBV7-2 and TRBJ2-1; TCRdb lists TRBD1, though no DNA is available to test this call. The germline gives CDR1 SGHTA, CDR2 FQGNSA. The CDR3 contains 15 residues.

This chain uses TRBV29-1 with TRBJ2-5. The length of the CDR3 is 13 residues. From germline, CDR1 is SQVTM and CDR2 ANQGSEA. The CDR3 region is CSVSGLGQETQYF.

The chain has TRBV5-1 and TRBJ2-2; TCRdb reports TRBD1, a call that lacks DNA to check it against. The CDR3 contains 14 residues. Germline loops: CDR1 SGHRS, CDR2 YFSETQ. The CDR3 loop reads CASSPLPWTGELFF.

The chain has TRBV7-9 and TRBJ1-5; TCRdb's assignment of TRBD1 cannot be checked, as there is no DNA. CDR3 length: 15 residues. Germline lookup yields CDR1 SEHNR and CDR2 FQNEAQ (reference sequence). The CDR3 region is CASSLSSAGNQPQHF.

The CDR3 is CASKGGTSGSYEQYF. The rearrangement uses TRBV4-1 and TRBJ2-7; TCRdb outputs TRBD2, but without DNA this stays unchecked. The CDR3 totals 15 residues. In germline, CDR1 is MGHRA, CDR2 YSYEKL.

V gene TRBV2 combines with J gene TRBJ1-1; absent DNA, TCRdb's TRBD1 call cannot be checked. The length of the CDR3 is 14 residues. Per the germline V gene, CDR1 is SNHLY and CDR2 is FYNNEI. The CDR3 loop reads CASTYPGGNTEAFF. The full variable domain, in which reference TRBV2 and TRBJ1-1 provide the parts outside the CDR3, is EPEVTQTPSHQVTQMGQEVILRCVPISNHLYFYWYRQILGQKVEFLVSFYNNEISEKSEIFDDQFSVERPDGSNFTLKIRSTKLEDSAMYFCASTYPGGNTEAFFGQGTRLTVV.

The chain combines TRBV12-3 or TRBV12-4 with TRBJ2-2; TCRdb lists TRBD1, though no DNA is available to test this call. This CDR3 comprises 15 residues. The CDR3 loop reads CASSTPTENTGELFF.

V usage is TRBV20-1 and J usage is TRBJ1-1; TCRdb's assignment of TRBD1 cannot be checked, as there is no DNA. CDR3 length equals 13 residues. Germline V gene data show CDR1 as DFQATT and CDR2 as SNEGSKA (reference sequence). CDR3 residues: CSARDREHTEAFF.

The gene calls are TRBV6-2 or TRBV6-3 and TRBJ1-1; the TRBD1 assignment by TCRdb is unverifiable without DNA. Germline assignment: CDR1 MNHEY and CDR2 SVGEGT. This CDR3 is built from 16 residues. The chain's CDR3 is CASRPGWGDGKTEAFF.

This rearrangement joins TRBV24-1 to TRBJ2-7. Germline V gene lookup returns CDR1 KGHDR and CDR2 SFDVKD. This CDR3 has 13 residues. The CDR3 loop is CATSDISSYEQYF.